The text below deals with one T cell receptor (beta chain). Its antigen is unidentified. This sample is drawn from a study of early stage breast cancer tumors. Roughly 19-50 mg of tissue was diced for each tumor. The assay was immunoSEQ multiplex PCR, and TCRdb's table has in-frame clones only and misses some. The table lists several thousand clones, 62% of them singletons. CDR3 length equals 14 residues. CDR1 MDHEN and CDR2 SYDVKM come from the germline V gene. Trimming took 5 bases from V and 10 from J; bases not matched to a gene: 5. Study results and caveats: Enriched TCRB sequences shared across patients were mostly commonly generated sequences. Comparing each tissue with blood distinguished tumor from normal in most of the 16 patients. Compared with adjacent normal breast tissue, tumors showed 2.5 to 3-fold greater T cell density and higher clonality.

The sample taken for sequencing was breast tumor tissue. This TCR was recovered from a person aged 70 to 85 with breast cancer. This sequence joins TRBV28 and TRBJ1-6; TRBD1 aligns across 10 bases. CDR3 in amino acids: CASSAGQGFSPLHF. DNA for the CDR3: TGTGCCAGCAGTGCGGGACAGGGGTTCTCACCCCTCCACTTT.